This T cell receptor beta chain was identified during a study of blood T cell repertoires in COVID-19. Study-wide context: From T cells, B-cell-depleted T cells, or PBMCs came the material, which was cDNA or gDNA.

Per the original methods: Estimates of nucleated cell counts were drawn from the amplification of reference gene primers. Profiled with immunoSEQ multiplex PCR; TCRdb holds only in-frame clones, not every one. V, J and clone size derive from that table, while D and trimming were established from the DNA sequence. The table lists around 300,000 clones, roughly 91% of them singletons, with about 8.4% in the top ten. V was trimmed by 5 bases and J by 6 bases, leaving 13 bases between them. The CDR3 is 14 residues long. Germline assignment: CDR1 LNHDA and CDR2 SQIVND (reference sequence). In Cohort 3, a recovered donor had either two negative PCRs, clearance, or symptom resolution.

The TCR was taken from a woman aged 30 to 39 who had recovered from COVID-19. Sequenced input: PBMCs or T cells enriched from blood (not recorded which). The chain joins TRBV19 to TRBJ2-2; D unclear. The DNA of the CDR3 is TGTGCCAGTAGTCCCCCCATGCAGTCCGGGGAGCTGTTTTTT. Translated: CASSPPMQSGELFF.